The next 27 T cell receptor beta chains were all read from a single sample in a study of T cells in women clearing cervical HPV infection. Only in-frame clones appear in the TCRdb table, and some are missing; sequencing was by immunoSEQ multiplex PCR. This listing includes around 39,000 clones. Source material: blood buffy coat. Receptors were obtained from a woman between 18 and 75 years old with a cervical HPV16 infection that either progressed to CIN3+ or cleared (not recorded which).

As regards this clone: The read comes to an end 3 residues before the CDR3 does, leaving the germline J gene to fill in the end. The chain combines TRBV2 with TRBJ2-3; D ambiguous. This CDR3 is built from 14 residues. The V and J ends lost 1 base and 3 bases respectively, with 8 bases between them. Germline V gene lookup returns CDR1 SNHLY and CDR2 FYNNEI. The DNA read from the CDR3 is TGTGCCAGCAGTGAAGGGCTAGTAACAGATACG. Residues: CASSEGLVTDT. Given in full, the CDR3 is CASSEGLVTDTQYF.

CDR3 DNA (partial): TGTGCCAGTATCGGTTTCCCTTTCGGGGGT. Its translation is CASIGFPFGG. The entire CDR3 is CASIGFPFGGYTF. This chain connects TRBV19 to TRBJ1-2, with D perhaps matching TRBD1 (5 bases). From the germline J gene comes the end of the CDR3, since the read stops 3 residues before it. This CDR3 has 13 amino acids. In germline, CDR1 is LNHDA, CDR2 SQIVND (reference sequence).

Regarding this clone: The sequence runs out 3 residues before the end of the CDR3; the remainder is reconstructed from the germline J gene. This rearrangement joins TRBV12-3 or TRBV12-4 to TRBJ2-2; no definite D call. Trimming left V 6 bases short and J 0 bases short, with 14 bases between. This CDR3 is built from 16 residues. The covered CDR3 bases are TGTGCCAGCAGGCCAAACACCATAACGAACACCGGGGAG. It encodes CASRPNTITNTGE. The whole CDR3 protein is CASRPNTITNTGELFF.

Of note for this clone: The CDR3 end lies 3 residues beyond the end of the read and is filled in from the germline J gene. The J gene is TRBJ2-7, the V gene TRBV20-1; D may be TRBD1 or TRBD2 (5 bases each). The CDR3 is 15 residues long. Deletions cut 6 bases from V and 0 bases from J, with 18 bases between. Germline V lookup: CDR1 DFQATT, CDR2 SNEGSKA (reference sequence). CDR3 in amino acids: CSAGLDKGSSYEQYF. The sequenced part of the CDR3 DNA is TGCAGTGCGGGATTGGACAAGGGGAGCTCCTACGAG.

Turning to this clone: The read halts 3 residues ahead of the CDR3 end, with the missing end drawn from the germline J gene. The rearrangement uses TRBV19 and TRBJ2-1; weak D call: TRBD2 (6 bases). V was trimmed by 7 bases and J by 0 bases, leaving 19 bases between them. Germline V lookup: CDR1 LNHDA, CDR2 SQIVND (reference sequence). The CDR3 has 17 residues. The CDR3 bases that were read are TGTGCCAGTACCCCTAGCGCCCTCGGCCTCTCCTACAATGAG. Translated: CASTPSALGLSYNE. The entire CDR3 reads CASTPSALGLSYNEQFF.

In regard to this clone: The read terminates 3 residues before the CDR3 end, so the remaining end is supplied by the germline J gene. The rearrangement joins TRBV7-3 to TRBJ1-1; a weak D match, TRBD1 (5 bases). This CDR3 contains 13 residues. V dropped 2 bases and J dropped 1 base, with 5 bases sitting between them. The germline CDR1 and CDR2 sequences are SGHTA and FQGTGA. The CDR3 reads CASSLQGNTEAFF. The part of the CDR3 DNA that was read is TGTGCCAGCAGCTTACAGGGGAACACTGAA.

In regard to this clone: The observed sequence ends 3 residues before the CDR3 terminus, with the missing tail filled in from the germline J gene. The rearrangement links TRBV23-1 to TRBJ2-4; D could derive from TRBD1 or TRBD2 (5 bases each). TRBV23-1 is recorded as an ORF, its role being uncertain. The CDR3 spans 15 residues. CDR3 sequence reads: CASSQSRAGRIGQYF. The DNA read from the CDR3 is TGCGCCAGCAGTCAATCGAGGGCAGGGCGAATTGGT.

As to this clone: The CDR3 end is not reached by the read, which stops 3 residues before it; the germline J gene fills it in. The chain uses TRBV28 and TRBJ2-7; 7 positions agree with TRBD2. The V gene's germline CDR1 is MDHEN and CDR2 SYDVKM. V trimming: 8 bases; J trimming: 4 bases; junction bases outside the gene matches: 5. The CDR3 extends over 12 amino acids. CDR3 DNA, as far as it was read: TGTGCCAGCTGGGGGGGGAGTTACGAG. Its protein product is CASWGGSYE. In full, the CDR3 reads CASWGGSYEQYF.

A word on this clone: With the read ending 3 residues before the CDR3 end, the germline J gene is used to fill in that end. This chain joins TRBV5-1 and TRBJ2-3; a weak D match, TRBD1 (6 bases). The germline gives CDR1 SGHRS, CDR2 YFSETQ. The length of the CDR3 is 16 residues. CDR3: CASSIDPGAYQETQYF. CDR3 DNA (partial): TGCGCCAGCAGCATAGACCCAGGGGCGTACCAAGAGACG.

With respect to this clone: The read ends 3 residues early relative to the CDR3; the germline J gene fills the gap. The chain carries TRBV23-1 and TRBJ2-2; D remains unclear. TRBV23-1 carries the ORF label, with uncertain function. The CDR3 consists of 13 residues. Trimming shortened V by 3 bases and J by 6 bases, and 8 bases separated the two germline ends. The CDR3 DNA, read in part, is TGCGCCAGCAGTCACCCGCAGGCCGGGGAG. The encoded protein is CASSHPQAGE. The whole CDR3 protein reads CASSHPQAGELFF.

Remarks on this clone: The sequenced fragment ends 3 residues before the CDR3 boundary, so the rest is inferred from the germline J gene. This chain joins TRBV7-2 and TRBJ2-2; D unresolved. The CDR3 is made up of 13 amino acids. V was cut by 2 bases and J by 9 bases, with 10 bases left in between. Germline-derived CDR1 and CDR2 are SGHTA and FQGNSA. CDR3 DNA, as far as it was read: TGTGCCAGCAGCTTATACGACTCGAGGGAG. Its translation is CASSLYDSRE. The CDR3 in its entirety is CASSLYDSRELFF.

This CDR3 is CSASMGGRNQETQYF. The sequenced CDR3 bases are TGCAGTGCTAGTATGGGCGGGAGGAACCAAGAGACG. The V and J genes are TRBV20-1 and TRBJ2-3; 8 bases agree with TRBD2. The CDR3 is cut off 3 residues early in the read; its end comes from the germline J gene. CDR1 is DFQATT and CDR2 is SNEGSKA in the germline V gene (reference sequence). The CDR3 extends over 15 amino acids.

To note about this clone: From the germline J gene comes the end of the CDR3, since the read stops 3 residues before it. The rearrangement uses TRBV7-9 and TRBJ2-7, with D perhaps matching TRBD1 (6 bases). V lost 5 bases and J 3 bases, leaving 17 bases between the germline ends. The CDR3 loop spans 15 amino acids. Germline V CDR1 and CDR2: SEHNR, FQNEAQ (reference sequence). The sequenced part of the CDR3 DNA is TGTGCCAGCAGCCGCGCTTCAGGGGCGGACTACGAG. Translating it yields CASSRASGADYE. The whole CDR3 protein reads CASSRASGADYEQYF.

Comment on this clone: The read ends 3 residues before the CDR3 terminus; that terminus is restored from the germline J gene. V is TRBV7-9 and J is TRBJ1-2; D call uncertain. The CDR3 runs 13 residues. Between the trimmed V and J ends, which lost 5 bases and 0 bases, there was a span of 7 bases. Germline assignment: CDR1 SEHNR and CDR2 FQNEAQ (reference sequence). CDR3 region: CASSHGTNYGYTF. The covered CDR3 bases are TGTGCCAGCAGCCACGGTACTAACTATGGC. Together with reference TRBV7-9 and TRBJ1-2, the CDR3 gives the full variable domain: DTGVSQNPRHKITKRGQNVTFRCDPISEHNRLYWYRQTLGQGPEFLTYFQNEAQLEKSRLLSDRFSAERPKGSFSTLEIQRTEQGDSAMYLCASSHGTNYGYTFGSGTRLTVV.

Points on this clone: The observed sequence ends 3 residues before the CDR3 terminus, with the missing tail filled in from the germline J gene. The V gene is TRBV11-3, the J gene TRBJ2-4, with TRBD2 matching over 7 bases. This CDR3 region has 15 residues. Germline values: CDR1 SGHNT, CDR2 YENEEA. V gave up 0 bases and J gave up 6 bases; unmatched junction bases: 5. CDR3 bases read: TGTGCCAGCAGCTTAGATCGGGGGAGGGCAAACATT. Translated, it gives CASSLDRGRANI. The complete CDR3 reads CASSLDRGRANIQYF.

Notes on this clone: The read ends 3 residues early relative to the CDR3; the germline J gene fills the gap. The rearrangement links TRBV20-1 to TRBJ2-7, with 7 positions matching TRBD1. CDR1 and CDR2 from the germline V gene are DFQATT and SNEGSKA (reference sequence). The trim removed 4 bases at V and 5 bases at J, leaving 8 bases unmatched. The CDR3 totals 13 residues. CDR3 DNA, as far as it was read: TGCAGTGCTACGGACAGGTCTGGGGACGAG. Encoded protein: CSATDRSGDE. The whole CDR3 region reads CSATDRSGDEQYF.

Of note for this clone: The read ends 3 residues shy of where the CDR3 ends; the end is completed using the germline J gene. The chain carries TRBV9 and TRBJ2-1; 7 bases match TRBD2. The CDR3 loop spans 15 amino acids. CDR1 is SGDLS, CDR2 YYNGEE, per germline. V was pared by 0 bases and J by 8 bases, with 8 bases of the junction left unmatched. This chain's CDR3 is CASSVASGDIDEQFF. The sequenced part of the CDR3 DNA is TGTGCCAGCAGCGTAGCTAGCGGTGATATCGATGAG.

With regard to this clone: Coverage ceases 3 residues before the CDR3 finishes, and the germline J gene fills in the end. The chain recombines TRBV28 with TRBJ2-2; 10 bases align to TRBD1. The CDR3 is made up of 15 amino acids. Germline V gene lookup returns CDR1 MDHEN and CDR2 SYDVKM. Trimming cost V 4 bases and J 6 bases; bases outside gene matches: 5. The DNA read from the CDR3 is TGTGCCAGCAGTTCCCGACAGGGGGCACCCGGGGAG. Protein sequence: CASSSRQGAPGE. The whole CDR3 sequence is CASSSRQGAPGELFF.

Points on this clone: The read stops 3 residues short of the end of the CDR3; the missing end is completed from the germline J gene. The chain has TRBV5-1 and TRBJ1-1; D might be TRBD1 (5 bases). Germline lookup yields CDR1 SGHRS and CDR2 YFSETQ. V was shortened by 9 bases and J by 3 bases, with 15 bases between the two germline ends. CDR3 length: 13 residues. The sequenced part of the CDR3 DNA is TGCGCCACCCGCGGAATGGGGCACACTGAA. This encodes CATRGMGHTE. The entire CDR3 sequence reads CATRGMGHTEAFF.

Regarding this clone: The read is 3 residues too short to cover the CDR3 end, so that end is filled in from the germline J gene. The V and J genes are TRBV7-8 and TRBJ1-1, with 7 bases lining up with TRBD1. CDR1 SGHVS and CDR2 FQNEAQ come from the germline V gene. J gave up 5 bases and V 0 bases, and 6 bases lay outside the gene matches. This CDR3 comprises 15 residues. The covered CDR3 bases are TGTGCCAGCAGCTTAGCGGAAGGGGGCAGAACTGAA. Residues: CASSLAEGGRTE. The entire CDR3 protein reads CASSLAEGGRTEAFF.

Of note for this clone: With the read ending 3 residues before the CDR3 end, the germline J gene is used to fill in that end. The chain joins TRBV19 to TRBJ1-1; D possibly corresponds to TRBD1 (6 bases). The germline V gene has CDR1 LNHDA and CDR2 SQIVND (reference sequence). The CDR3 spans 14 residues. V was trimmed by 5 bases and J by 6 bases, leaving 16 bases between them. The CDR3 region is CASSPGHPGAEAFF. The sequenced part of the CDR3 DNA is TGTGCCAGTAGTCCGGGACATCCGGGCGCTGAA.

As regards this clone: The missing CDR3 end, 3 residues past where the read stops, is filled in from the germline J gene. The chain couples TRBV6-1 to TRBJ2-3; the D gene is possibly TRBD2 (6 bases). The CDR3 consists of 15 residues. V was cut by 3 bases and J by 0 bases, with 10 bases left in between. The germline V gene encodes CDR1 MNHNS and CDR2 SASEGT. The CDR3 spells CASSDGSGSTDTQYF. The sequenced part of the CDR3 DNA is TGTGCCAGCAGTGATGGGAGCGGGAGCACAGATACG.

For this clone: Read data end 3 residues before the CDR3 end; the end is taken from the germline J gene. The V gene is TRBV29-1, the J gene TRBJ1-1, with D possibly matching TRBD1 (5 bases). The CDR3 loop spans 14 amino acids. Germline assignment: CDR1 SQVTM and CDR2 ANQGSEA. The sequenced CDR3 bases are TGCAGCGTTGATGCCGGGGGAGAATTCTTCGAA. Protein sequence: CSVDAGGEFFE. The complete CDR3 sequence is CSVDAGGEFFEAFF.

In the case of this clone: The CDR3 end lies 3 residues beyond the end of the read and is filled in from the germline J gene. J is TRBJ2-3 and V is TRBV30, with a tentative D call TRBD2 (6 bases). V lost 4 bases, J lost 4 bases, and 18 bases lay in between. Looked up from germline, CDR1 is GTSNPN and CDR2 is SVGIG (reference sequence). CDR3 length equals 15 residues. The covered CDR3 bases are TGTGCCTGGACCGAGAGCCGGCTAGCGTCAGATACG. Protein: CAWTESRLASDT. The entire CDR3 protein reads CAWTESRLASDTQYF.

Comment on this clone: Read sequence stops 3 residues before the CDR3 end, and the germline J gene provides the missing end. The chain has TRBV5-1 and TRBJ2-3; D remains unclear. V gave up 2 bases and J gave up 4 bases, with 8 bases separating them. CDR3 length equals 13 residues. The germline V gene encodes CDR1 SGHRS and CDR2 YFSETQ. CDR3 DNA (partial): TGCGCCAGCAGCTTACAGTTTCCAGATACG. Translating it yields CASSLQFPDT. The CDR3 reads in full as CASSLQFPDTQYF.

Notes on this clone: The read ends 3 residues before the CDR3 terminus; that terminus is restored from the germline J gene. This chain connects TRBV19 to TRBJ1-2; D call uncertain. This CDR3 has 12 amino acids. CDR1 and CDR2 from the germline V gene are LNHDA and SQIVND (reference sequence). CDR3: CASSSSGYDYTF. The covered CDR3 bases are TGTGCCAGTAGTTCGAGCGGCTACGAC.

Turning to this clone: The read terminates 3 residues before the CDR3 end, so the remaining end is supplied by the germline J gene. The J gene is TRBJ1-2, the V gene TRBV7-2; D is ambiguous. This CDR3 spans 13 amino acids. Germline V gene lookup returns CDR1 SGHTA and CDR2 FQGNSA. Here the CDR3 reads CASSSTKSWGYTF. The CDR3 DNA, read in part, is TGTGCCAGCAGCTCCACGAAGAGCTGGGGC.